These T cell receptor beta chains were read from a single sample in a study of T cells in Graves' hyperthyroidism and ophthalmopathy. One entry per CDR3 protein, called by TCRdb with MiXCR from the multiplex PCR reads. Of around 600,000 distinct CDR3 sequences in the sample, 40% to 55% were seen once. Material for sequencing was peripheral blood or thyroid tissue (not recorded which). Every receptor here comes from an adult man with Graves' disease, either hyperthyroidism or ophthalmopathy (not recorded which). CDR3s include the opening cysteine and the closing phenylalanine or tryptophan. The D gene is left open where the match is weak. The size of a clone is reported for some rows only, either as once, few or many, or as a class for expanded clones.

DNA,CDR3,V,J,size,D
TGTGCCAGCAGTTCACAGGGGTTCGGTGAAAAACTGTTTTTT,CASSSQGFGEKLFF,TRBV12-3/TRBV12-4,TRBJ1-4,.,TRBD1
TGTGCCACCAGCAGAGATCCCCACTCAAATCAGCCCCAGCATTTT,CATSRDPHSNQPQHF,TRBV15,TRBJ1-5,many,.
TGTGCCACCCCGGCAGCGGGAGGTCACACCGGGGAGCTGTTTTTT,CATPAAGGHTGELFF,TRBV19,TRBJ2-2,few,TRBD2
TGTGCCAGTAGTATCCTAGCGGGGGACCGTCCCTACGAGCAGTACTTC,CASSILAGDRPYEQYF,TRBV19,TRBJ2-7,.,TRBD2
TGTGCCAGCAGCGCACACCAGACAACAGATACAAAGGGTTCGCCCCTCCACTTT,CASSAHQTTDTKGSPLHF,TRBV7-9,TRBJ1-6,.,.
TGTGCCAGCAGCTTAGGACAGGCCCGGGCCTTCTACGAGCAGTACTTC,CASSLGQARAFYEQYF,TRBV7-8,TRBJ2-7,.,.
TGTGCCATCAGTGACAGCAACAATCAGCCCCAGCATTTT,CAISDSNNQPQHF,TRBV10-3,TRBJ1-5,.,.
TGTGCCAGCAGTACTCGGACTCTGGGCGGCTACACCTTC,CASSTRTLGGYTF,TRBV12-3/TRBV12-4,TRBJ1-2,.,.
TGTGCCAGCAGTAGCGCTGGCGAGCAGTACTTC,CASSSAGEQYF,TRBV7-9,TRBJ2-7,many,.
TGTGCCAGCAGCAACGGGACAGCGAACACTGAAGCTTTCTTT,CASSNGTANTEAFF,TRBV7-9,TRBJ1-1,many,TRBD1
TGCGCCAGCAGCGGACGGACAGGGGGCGTTGATGGCTACACCTTC,CASSGRTGGVDGYTF,TRBV5-1,TRBJ1-2,few,TRBD1
TGTGCCAGCAGTTTAGGGACAGGGAGAATGTACGAGCAGTACTTC,CASSLGTGRMYEQYF,TRBV12-3/TRBV12-4,TRBJ2-7,few,TRBD1
TGTGCCAGTGTATATGGGATGGGAAATCAGCCCCAGCATTTT,CASVYGMGNQPQHF,TRBV19,TRBJ1-5,.,.
TGTGCCAGCAGTTCCGCTGGCTCGACCTACGAGCAGTACTTC,CASSSAGSTYEQYF,TRBV7-8,TRBJ2-7,.,.
TGCAGCGTTGGAGGACAGGTCGCGTCGGGGGCCCAGTACTTC,CSVGGQVASGAQYF,TRBV29-1,TRBJ2-5,.,.
TGTGCCATCAGTGAGTCGATAGACAGGGGGCCCTACGAGCAGTACTTC,CAISESIDRGPYEQYF,TRBV10-3,TRBJ2-7,many,TRBD1
TGTGCCAGCAGCAAACCCAGGGGGACAGAAAACTATGGCTACACCTTC,CASSKPRGTENYGYTF,TRBV7-2,TRBJ1-2,.,TRBD1
TGTGCCAGTAGGGGGTCAGGCGAGCAGTACTTC,CASRGSGEQYF,TRBV6-1,TRBJ2-7,once,.
TGTGCCATCAGTGAGTTGTGGACAGTAAACCAGCCCCAGCATTTT,CAISELWTVNQPQHF,TRBV10-3,TRBJ1-5,.,.
TGTGCCAGCAGTTTGCGTGGCGGAGTGAACACTGAAGCTTTCTTT,CASSLRGGVNTEAFF,TRBV12-3/TRBV12-4,TRBJ1-1,.,.
TGTGCCAGCAGCTTAACAAACTCTGGAAACACCATATATTTT,CASSLTNSGNTIYF,TRBV7-2,TRBJ1-3,many,.
TGTGCCAGCAGCTCGAGTCAACCGGGCTATGGCTACACCTTC,CASSSSQPGYGYTF,TRBV7-9,TRBJ1-2,.,.
TGCAGTGCAGCGACAGGGTATAATTCACCCCTCCACTTT,CSAATGYNSPLHF,TRBV20-1,TRBJ1-6,.,TRBD1
TGCAGTGCTAGAAGCCTAGCGGGGGTCAAAGAGCAGTACTTC,CSARSLAGVKEQYF,TRBV20-1,TRBJ2-7,few,TRBD2
TGCAGTGCTAGTCCTCGACTAGCGGGAGGCCCGGCCTACGAGCAGTACTTC,CSASPRLAGGPAYEQYF,TRBV20-1,TRBJ2-7,few,TRBD2
TGCAGTGCTAGAGTGGGCCGGACCTCCTACGAGCAGTACTTC,CSARVGRTSYEQYF,TRBV20-1,TRBJ2-7,few,.
TGTGCCAGCTCAGGGGGGCGCAGCTATGGCTACACCTTC,CASSGGRSYGYTF,TRBV2,TRBJ1-2,many,TRBD1
TGTGCCAGCAGCCCGGACAGGGGGGATCAGCCCCAGCATTTT,CASSPDRGDQPQHF,TRBV7-2,TRBJ1-5,many,TRBD1